The 19 T cell receptor beta chains below come from one sample, sequenced in a study of T cell clonality in common variable immunodeficiency. Here immunoSEQ multiplex PCR was the method, and the copy in TCRdb shows in-frame clones only, minus some. The sample has more than 45,000 clones, none seen only once. Sequenced: peripheral blood mononuclear cells. These receptors all stem from a person between 18 and 75 years old in good health.

Of note for this clone: The DNA ends 3 residues before the CDR3 does, and the rest of the CDR3 is filled in from the germline J gene. This sequence joins TRBV30 and TRBJ1-5; a possible D gene is TRBD1 (5 bases). The CDR3 consists of 13 residues. The germline gives CDR1 GTSNPN, CDR2 SVGIG (reference sequence). The V and J ends lost 7 bases and 0 bases respectively, with 10 bases between them. The CDR3 spells CAYTTGSNQPQHF. CDR3 DNA (partial): TGTGCCTACACAACAGGTAGCAATCAGCCC.

This clone occurred a few times. The observed sequence ends 3 residues before the CDR3 terminus, with the missing tail filled in from the germline J gene. The rearrangement uses TRBV7-2 and TRBJ1-2; D gene ambiguous. The CDR3 contains 13 residues. Germline lookup yields CDR1 SGHTA and CDR2 FQGNSA. This chain's CDR3 is CASSLARGDTYTF. CDR3 DNA (partial): TGTGCCAGCAGCTTAGCGCGCGGAGATACC.

The table lists this clone with many counts. Read coverage stops 3 residues before the CDR3 terminus; the germline J gene supplies the remainder. This chain joins TRBV5-1 and TRBJ2-5, with D maybe TRBD1 (5 bases). V lost 5 bases, J lost 1 base, and 6 bases lay in between. Germline CDR1 SGHRS, CDR2 YFSETQ. The CDR3 has 12 residues. The DNA read from the CDR3 is TGCGCCAGCAGGGGGCTCCAAGAGACC. It translates to CASRGLQET. The CDR3, in full, reads CASRGLQETQYF. The whole variable domain, remainder taken from reference TRBV5-1 and TRBJ2-5, is KAGVTQTPRYLIKTRGQQVTLSCSPISGHRSVSWYQQTPGQGLQFLFEYFSETQRNKGNFPGRFSGRQFSNSRSEMNVSTLELGDSALYLCASRGLQETQYFGPGTRLLVL.

A remark on this clone: The sequence runs out 3 residues before the end of the CDR3; the remainder is reconstructed from the germline J gene. The chain uses TRBV7-8 and TRBJ2-1; 7 bases are shared with TRBD1. Germline V gene lookup returns CDR1 SGHVS and CDR2 FQNEAQ. Trimming removed 5 bases from V and 9 bases from J; junction bases left unmatched: 19. The CDR3 is 17 residues long. CDR3 loop: CASSMTPTEGARGEQFF. The part of the CDR3 DNA that was read is TGTGCCAGCAGCATGACCCCAACTGAGGGGGCCCGGGGTGAG.

This clone was counted many times. With the read ending 3 residues before the CDR3 end, the germline J gene is used to fill in that end. The rearrangement links TRBV12-5 to TRBJ1-5; no reliable D call. The CDR3 sequence is 13 residues long. V lost 5 bases and J 0 bases, leaving 5 bases between the germline ends. CDR1 LGHNT and CDR2 FRNRAP come from the germline V gene. The CDR3 DNA, read in part, is TGTGCTAGTGGTGTAGATAGCAATCAGCCC. It yields the protein CASGVDSNQP. The complete CDR3 protein is CASGVDSNQPQHF.

This clone was seen many times. The read gets to within 3 residues of the CDR3 end, and the germline J gene fills in the rest. The chain joins TRBV12-3 or TRBV12-4 to TRBJ1-5; D possibly corresponds to TRBD1 (6 bases). This CDR3 comprises 13 residues. Trimming removed 6 bases from V and 2 bases from J, with 8 bases in between. This CDR3 is CASSRQGNQPQHF. CDR3 bases read: TGTGCCAGCAGCAGACAGGGCAATCAGCCC.

Ten or more counts support this clone. Read data end 3 residues before the CDR3 end; the end is taken from the germline J gene. This rearrangement joins TRBV6-2 or TRBV6-3 to TRBJ1-5; TRBD1 is a possible D gene (6 bases). The CDR3 covers 15 residues. Trimming took 5 bases from V and 1 from J, leaving 12 bases between them. CDR1 and CDR2 (germline): MNHEY, SVGEGT. The CDR3: CASSRQGLSNQPQHF. The sequenced CDR3 bases are TGTGCCAGCAGTAGGCAGGGGTTGAGCAATCAGCCC.

In its sample, this clone was seen many times. Coverage ceases 3 residues before the CDR3 finishes, and the germline J gene fills in the end. This chain uses TRBV6-1 with TRBJ1-1, with 7 nucleotides matching TRBD1. The CDR3 contains 12 residues. Germline assignment: CDR1 MNHNS and CDR2 SASEGT. With V trimmed by 2 bases and J by 7 bases, 1 base remained unmatched. CDR3 sequence: CASSEHRGEAFF. The CDR3 bases that were read are TGTGCCAGCAGTGAACACAGGGGTGAA.

The table lists this clone with many counts. The read halts 3 residues ahead of the CDR3 end, with the missing end drawn from the germline J gene. The chain recombines TRBV7-2 with TRBJ2-5, with TRBD2 matching 9 bases. CDR3 length equals 16 residues. Germline lookup yields CDR1 SGHTA and CDR2 FQGNSA. V gave up 0 bases and J gave up 5 bases; unmatched junction bases: 7. The sequenced CDR3 bases are TGTGCCAGCAGCTTAGCTCGCGCGGGGGGGCCGGAGACC. Protein: CASSLARAGGPET. The full CDR3 reads CASSLARAGGPETQYF.

This clone was detected ten times or more. CDR3 DNA (partial): TGTGCCTGGAGTCTACTCTCGGGGACAGGGTCTGAAAAA. Translation gives CAWSLLSGTGSEK. The CDR3 as a whole reads CAWSLLSGTGSEKLFF. J is TRBJ1-4 and V is TRBV30, with 9 bases lining up with TRBD1. The read gets to within 3 residues of the CDR3 end, and the germline J gene fills in the rest. The germline V gene has CDR1 GTSNPN and CDR2 SVGIG (reference sequence). CDR3 size: 16 residues. J lost 7 bases, V lost 2 bases, and 11 bases had no gene match.

This clone came up many times. The sequenced fragment ends 3 residues before the CDR3 boundary, so the rest is inferred from the germline J gene. This chain uses TRBV7-9 with TRBJ2-7; D is perhaps TRBD2 (6 bases). This CDR3 is built from 15 residues. Per the germline V gene, CDR1 is SEHNR and CDR2 is FQNEAQ (reference sequence). Between the trimmed V and J ends, which lost 5 bases and 1 base, there was a span of 15 bases. Incomplete CDR3 DNA: TGTGCCAGCAGCCCCCGGGACTCTTATTCCTACGAG. Protein sequence: CASSPRDSYSYE. From start to end, the CDR3 is CASSPRDSYSYEQYF.

This clone was detected ten times or more. The read finishes 3 residues shy of the CDR3 end, and the germline J gene is used to complete it. The chain uses TRBV7-2 and TRBJ1-5; possibly TRBD1 for D (5 bases). Germline CDR1 SGHTA, CDR2 FQGNSA. V lost 3 bases and J lost 5, with 14 bases in between. CDR3 size: 15 residues. The part of the CDR3 DNA that was read is TGTGCCAGCAGCTTCTCGGGGGGGTTGCATCAGCCC. Translated, it gives CASSFSGGLHQP. The complete CDR3 protein is CASSFSGGLHQPQHF.

The table lists this clone with a few counts. The read stops 3 residues short of the end of the CDR3; the missing end is completed from the germline J gene. The chain joins TRBV7-8 to TRBJ2-5; tentative D call: TRBD2 (6 bases). The CDR3 sequence is 15 residues long. V lost 4 bases and J 5 bases, leaving 17 bases between the germline ends. Germline V gene sequence: CDR1 SGHVS, CDR2 FQNEAQ. The part of the CDR3 DNA that was read is TGTGCCAGCAGCTATGGCCGGGGGAAGGTGGAGACC. It encodes CASSYGRGKVET. The full CDR3 is CASSYGRGKVETQYF. Together with reference TRBV7-8 and TRBJ2-5, the CDR3 gives the full variable domain: GAGVSQSPRYKVAKRGQDVALRCDPISGHVSLFWYQQALGQGPEFLTYFQNEAQLDKSGLPSDRFFAERPEGSVSTLKIQRTQQEDSAVYLCASSYGRGKVETQYFGPGTRLLVL.

This clone was counted at least ten times. With the read ending 3 residues before the CDR3 end, the germline J gene is used to fill in that end. The chain couples TRBV6-2 or TRBV6-3 to TRBJ1-2, with 10 bases lining up with TRBD1. V gave up 2 bases and J gave up 4 bases; unmatched junction bases: 7. The CDR3 is 16 residues long. Germline CDR1 is MNHEY and CDR2 is SVGEGT. The CDR3 sequence is CASSYLDRGPSYGYTF. The sequenced part of the CDR3 DNA is TGTGCCAGCAGTTACCTCGACAGGGGGCCAAGCTATGGC.

About this clone itself: The read terminates 3 residues ahead of where the CDR3 ends, so the germline J gene completes it. The genes are TRBV30 and TRBJ1-2; no definite D call. The germline V gene has CDR1 GTSNPN and CDR2 SVGIG (reference sequence). The CDR3 sequence is 18 residues long. The CDR3 is CAWSVLRPTSGRAYDYTF. The CDR3 bases that were read are TGTGCCTGGAGTGTACTCCGCCCGACTAGCGGGAGGGCCTACGAC.

This clone was counted ten times or more. The read falls 3 residues short of the CDR3 end, and the missing part is taken from the germline J gene. The chain carries TRBV20-1 and TRBJ1-2, with TRBD1 matching 7 bases. V gave up 6 bases and J gave up 6 bases; unmatched junction bases: 10. The CDR3 loop spans 13 amino acids. CDR1 DFQATT and CDR2 SNEGSKA come from the germline V gene (reference sequence). CDR3 DNA, as far as it was read: TGCAGTGCCATCCTGGAGGGGGCAAATGGC. Translating it yields CSAILEGANG. The full CDR3 sequence reads CSAILEGANGYTF.

This clone was picked up many times. The chain's CDR3 is CASSRGWETQYF. Partial CDR3 DNA: TGTGCCAGCAGCAGGGGGTGGGAGACC. The V gene is TRBV6-2 or TRBV6-3, the J gene TRBJ2-5, with TRBD1 matching over 7 bases. The read ends 3 residues before the CDR3 terminus; that terminus is restored from the germline J gene. The J segment lost 5 bases and the V segment lost 6 bases, leaving 3 bases of the junction unmatched. The CDR3 runs to 12 residues. CDR1 and CDR2 from the germline V gene are MNHEY and SVGEGT.

This clone was counted ten times or more. The read terminates 3 residues before the CDR3 end, so the remaining end is supplied by the germline J gene. The chain recombines TRBV30 with TRBJ1-2; D gene unclear. Trimming removed 3 bases at V and 7 bases at J, with 12 bases between. Germline V CDR1 and CDR2: GTSNPN, SVGIG (reference sequence). CDR3 length: 12 residues. The covered CDR3 bases are TGTGCCTGGAGCGACTACGTCGGTGGC. Translating gives CAWSDYVGG. The full CDR3 protein reads CAWSDYVGGYTF.

There are many counts of this clone. CDR3 DNA, as far as it was read: TGTGCCTGGAGTAGGGCTAACGAG. Amino acid sequence: CAWSRANE. Given in full, the CDR3 is CAWSRANEQYF. The chain recombines TRBV30 with TRBJ2-7, with D uncertain. The CDR3 extends 3 residues past the end of the read, so its final part is completed from the germline J gene. CDR3 length: 11 residues. From germline, CDR1 is GTSNPN and CDR2 SVGIG (reference sequence). The germline V and J ends were trimmed by 2 bases and 5 bases, with 7 bases remaining between them.